The sequence of this TCR beta chain was determined in a study of memory B cells and T cells in multiple sclerosis listed by TCRdb under 2018. About the study as a whole: In multiple sclerosis patients, the study set the TCR beta repertoires of autoproliferating peripheral T cells against those of T cells infiltrating brain lesions. TCR sequencing involved a couple of multiple sclerosis patients from whom brain lesions at autopsy or brain-infiltrating cells from biopsy were available.

From a lookup of the germline V gene, CDR1 and CDR2 are MDHEN and SYDVKM. Relative to germline, V is 8 bases shorter and J is 0 bases shorter, with 11 bases between their ends. Reading from cysteine to phenylalanine, the CDR3 counts 14 amino acids. Just CDR3 DNA is preserved here, 42 bases in frame from base 1. The immunoSEQ Platform was used to amplify TCRbeta CDR3 regions from extracted genomic DNA. Multiplex PCR, high-throughput sequencing and a vendor bioinformatics pipeline were combined in the immunoSEQ assay. Per the source publication's procedure: Non-productive sequences and CDR3s under 4 amino acids long were removed, and the clonotype frequencies in each sample were recalculated. In immunoSEQ Analyzer 2.0, a clonotype counted as shared when the CDR3 amino acid, V gene and J gene sequences were identical. To normalize repertoire overlap, the number of shared clonotypes was divided by the product of the two clone-set sizes and multiplied by 1000 to give arbitrary units. TCRdb retrieved this table from immuneACCESS and kept in-frame rearrangements only. Not all clones are present; in checked studies, unresolved V genes account for under half, and no reason is known for the remainder. That table gives V, J and clone size, and the DNA gave D and trimming. The sample has 12,000 to 15,000 clones on record, around 70% of them singletons. About 2.3% of the sample lies in the top ten.

A few counts support this clone. Its antigen is still unknown. No much larger clone exists at a distance of one base, and base qualities are not known. PBMCs were obtained by Ficoll density gradient centrifugation and kept cryopreserved until use. General findings and caveats noted by the study authors: Because clone-set sizes differed between compartments, counts of shared clonotypes were influenced and normalization was required.

The sample comprised memory (CD45RO+) CD4+ T cells from blood. The intended sense of this specimen's cell subset or site label: CD45RO+ memory T cells sorted from peripheral blood. The rearrangement combines TRBV28 with TRBJ1-5, and possibly TRBD1, on 6 matching bases. The clonotype originates from a human donor with multiple sclerosis. CDR3 reads: CASRGAYSNQPQHF. The bases are TGTGCCAGCCGGGGGGCGTATAGCAATCAGCCCCAGCATTTT.